These T cell receptor beta chains were read from a single sample in a study of response to subunit inactivated influenza vaccine. TCRdb reanalysed the RT-PCR reads using MiXCR and keeps one entry per CDR3 protein. The table shows about 520,000 distinct CDR3 sequences, with less than 30% occurring only once. Sequencing was performed on CD4+ T cells sorted from PBMCs, taken more than 4 days after vaccination. The receptors here all came from a man aged 50 to 60 who received an inactivated influenza vaccine. Each CDR3 is given with its conserved first and last residue. Each record gives: CDR3 protein, CDR3 DNA, J gene, D gene, clone size, V gene. The D gene is left open where the match is weak. Some rows have no size entry. The others give once, few or many, or a class for an expanded clone.

CDR3: CSARRSLSGGEQFF
DNA: TGCAGTGCTAGACGGTCCTTATCGGGCGGTGAGCAGTTCTTC
J: TRBJ2-1
D: .
size: .
V: TRBV20-1

CDR3: CASSLAKGAGEQYF
DNA: TGTGCCAGCAGCTTAGCGAAAGGGGCAGGCGAGCAGTACTTC
J: TRBJ2-7
D: .
size: few
V: TRBV7-8

CDR3: CASSLPPGLNEQFF
DNA: TGCGCCAGCAGCTTGCCCCCAGGGTTGAATGAGCAGTTCTTC
J: TRBJ2-1
D: .
size: .
V: TRBV5-1

CDR3: CASSLGQGTGHYGYTF
DNA: TGTGCCAGCAGCCTCGGACAGGGGACGGGCCACTATGGCTACACCTTC
J: TRBJ1-2
D: TRBD1
size: few
V: TRBV7-9

CDR3: CASSETGGLRWEQFF
DNA: TGTGCCAGCAGCGAAACAGGGGGCCTTAGGTGGGAGCAGTTCTTC
J: TRBJ2-1
D: TRBD1
size: .
V: TRBV7-9

CDR3: CPRRVAVNEQFF
DNA: TGCCCCCGGCGAGTAGCAGTCAATGAGCAGTTCTTC
J: TRBJ2-1
D: .
size: .
V: TRBV20-1

CDR3: CSVGDSEAFF
DNA: TGCAGCGTAGGGGACTCTGAAGCTTTCTTT
J: TRBJ1-1
D: .
size: .
V: TRBV29-1

CDR3: CSANRGFGNEQFF
DNA: TGCAGCGCCAACAGGGGGTTTGGAAATGAGCAGTTCTTC
J: TRBJ2-1
D: TRBD1
size: .
V: TRBV20-1

CDR3: CASRSGTLPQYF
DNA: TGTGCCAGCAGGTCCGGGACGCTCCCCCAGTACTTC
J: TRBJ2-5
D: .
size: .
V: TRBV11-2

CDR3: CASSPMGKTDTQYF
DNA: TGTGCCAGCTCACCCATGGGGAAAACAGATACGCAGTATTTT
J: TRBJ2-3
D: .
size: .
V: TRBV18

CDR3: CAISEVRGDYNEQFF
DNA: TGTGCCATCAGTGAAGTGCGGGGGGACTACAATGAGCAGTTCTTC
J: TRBJ2-1
D: TRBD2
size: .
V: TRBV10-3

CDR3: CASSFGSLNQPQHF
DNA: TGTGCCAGCAGTTTTGGGTCGCTCAATCAGCCCCAGCATTTT
J: TRBJ1-5
D: .
size: .
V: TRBV12-3/TRBV12-4

CDR3: CASSVAGGSTDTQYF
DNA: TGTGCCAGCAGCGTAGCTGGCGGAAGCACAGATACGCAGTATTTT
J: TRBJ2-3
D: .
size: few
V: TRBV9

CDR3: CASSQDGSGVYNEQFF
DNA: TGTGCCAGCAGCCAAGATGGTAGCGGAGTCTACAATGAGCAGTTCTTC
J: TRBJ2-1
D: .
size: few
V: TRBV4-2

CDR3: CASSGEGREQYF
DNA: TGCGCCAGCAGCGGGGAGGGTCGCGAGCAGTACTTC
J: TRBJ2-7
D: TRBD2
size: .
V: TRBV5-1

CDR3: CASKIRSGDTQYF
DNA: TGTGCCAGTAAGATCCGTTCTGGAGATACGCAGTATTTT
J: TRBJ2-3
D: .
size: .
V: TRBV19

CDR3: CAINSGGARETQYF
DNA: TGTGCCATCAATAGCGGGGGGGCAAGAGAGACCCAGTACTTC
J: TRBJ2-5
D: TRBD2
size: .
V: TRBV10-3

CDR3: CASSLSQGAANEQFF
DNA: TGTGCCAGCAGTTTATCTCAGGGGGCCGCCAATGAGCAGTTCTTC
J: TRBJ2-1
D: TRBD1
size: .
V: TRBV28

CDR3: CSARDHGDNNYGYTF
DNA: TGCAGTGCTAGAGATCACGGGGACAATAACTATGGCTACACCTTC
J: TRBJ1-2
D: .
size: few
V: TRBV20-1

CDR3: CASAEGRASDTQYF
DNA: TGCGCCAGCGCCGAAGGGAGGGCTTCAGATACGCAGTATTTT
J: TRBJ2-3
D: TRBD2
size: .
V: TRBV5-1

CDR3: CASSLGGAGWPQYF
DNA: TGTGCCAGCAGTTTAGGTGGGGCGGGTTGGCCTCAGTACTTC
J: TRBJ2-5
D: .
size: .
V: TRBV12-3/TRBV12-4

CDR3: CASSYRAEGRGYTF
DNA: TGTGCCAGCAGCTATCGGGCGGAGGGTCGGGGCTACACCTTC
J: TRBJ1-2
D: .
size: .
V: TRBV7-2